This T cell receptor beta chain was retrieved from a study of blood T cell repertoires in COVID-19. From germline, CDR1 is MRHNA and CDR2 SNTAGT. With 2 bases removed from V and 0 bases from J, the gap between germline ends came to 11 bases. The CDR3 contains 16 residues. TCRdb's copy holds only in-frame clones and misses some; the assay was immunoSEQ multiplex PCR. The sample consists of 55,000 to 70,000 clones, roughly 80% of them appearing once. The sequenced sample consisted of peripheral blood. V gene TRBV6-4 combines with J gene TRBJ1-5; D gene ambiguous. This TCR derives from a woman older than 75 with acute or convalescent COVID-19. The CDR3 sequence is CASSDQQKYSNQPQHF. DNA for the CDR3: TGTGCCAGCAGTGACCAACAGAAATATAGCAATCAGCCCCAGCATTTT.